Listed below are T cell receptor beta chains from one sample, sequenced in a study of sequential checkpoint blockade in melanoma. The method was immunoSEQ multiplex PCR; TCRdb's version includes in-frame clones alone and lacks a portion of them. The sample lists over 1,100 clones; roughly 20% were seen once. The input for sequencing was tumor tissue (inferred from file names), taken from a patient given nivolumab and ipilimumab in sequence. Receptor source: a human donor with melanoma. Both conserved end residues are part of each CDR3. A D gene is named only where the DNA matches it firmly. Rows give clone size only sometimes, using once, few, many, or a class for an expanded clone.

size	V	J	D	DNA	CDR3
.	TRBV28	TRBJ2-3	TRBD1	TGTGCCAGCAGTCAGGGGACAGTCAGAGATACGCAGTATTTT	CASSQGTVRDTQYF
few	TRBV28	TRBJ2-2	TRBD2	TGTGCCAGCAGTTCGATTCTAGCGGGATGGTTCGCGAACACCGGGGAGCTGTTTTTT	CASSSILAGWFANTGELFF
.	TRBV5-1	TRBJ2-1	.	TGCGCCAGCAGCTACGGGGGACAACGGTTATACAATGAGCAGTTCTTC	CASSYGGQRLYNEQFF
large	TRBV19	TRBJ2-5	TRBD1	TGTGCCAGTACCTCACAGGGGGCGCCGGGAGAGACCCAGTACTTC	CASTSQGAPGETQYF
medium-sized	TRBV9	TRBJ2-5	TRBD2	TGTGCCAGCACTAGTCTAGCGGGGGGCGTGGAGACCCAGTACTTC	CASTSLAGGVETQYF
.	TRBV28	TRBJ2-7	TRBD2	TGTGCCAGCAGTGGACTAGCGGGATCTGATTACGAGCAGTACTTC	CASSGLAGSDYEQYF
.	TRBV28	TRBJ1-1	.	TGTGCCAGCAGTTTATTCTTTCAGACTGAAGCTTTCTTT	CASSLFFQTEAFF
.	TRBV19	TRBJ2-3	.	TGTGCCAGTAGTCCCCCGGGACGTAGCACAGATACGCAGTATTTT	CASSPPGRSTDTQYF
.	TRBV19	TRBJ2-3	.	TGTGCCAGTAGTATCGGGCCACACAAATCACTCAACACAGATACGCAGTATTTT	CASSIGPHKSLNTDTQYF
.	TRBV18	TRBJ2-3	.	TGTGCCAGCTCACCACCGGGCGGTCAGGAGGCGCAGTATTTT	CASSPPGGQEAQYF
few	TRBV5-1	TRBJ1-2	TRBD1	TGCGCCAGCAGCTCGTCTCCGGGACAGGCTTATGGCTACACCTTC	CASSSSPGQAYGYTF
medium-sized	TRBV6-8	TRBJ2-7	TRBD1	TGTGCCAGCAGTTTGGGACAGACCTCATCCTACGAGCAGTACTTC	CASSLGQTSSYEQYF
large	TRBV10-2	TRBJ1-1	.	TGCGCCAGCAGTGAGGTTCAGGGTAACACTGAAGCTTTCTTT	CASSEVQGNTEAFF
large	TRBV9	TRBJ2-1	.	TGTGCCAGCAGCGTAGGTCTTGCGGGCTCGGGAGTGACGAGTGAGCAGTTCTTC	CASSVGLAGSGVTSEQFF
medium-sized	TRBV11-3	TRBJ1-4	.	TGTGCCAGCAGCTCGAGGGGAGCAACTAATGAAAAACTGTTTTTT	CASSSRGATNEKLFF
few	TRBV18	TRBJ2-2	TRBD2	TGTGCCAGCTCACCACCGTGGGAGGGGAGGACCGGGGAGCTGTTTTTT	CASSPPWEGRTGELFF
.	TRBV18	TRBJ1-2	.	TGTGCCAGCTCACCAGGGGACGGGAACTATGGCTACACCTTC	CASSPGDGNYGYTF
.	TRBV15	TRBJ1-1	.	TGTGCCACCAGCATACTCCTAGGGGGCACTGAAGCTTTCTTT	CATSILLGGTEAFF
.	TRBV14	TRBJ2-7	.	TGTGCCAGCAGCCAAGTTGACCGAACCTACGAGCAGTACTTC	CASSQVDRTYEQYF
.	TRBV12-5	TRBJ1-1	.	TGTGCCAGCCGTCTGAACACTGAAGCTTTCTTT	CASRLNTEAFF
.	TRBV19	TRBJ1-5	.	TGTGCCAGTAGGGACGGACGATATCAGCCCCAGCATTTT	CASRDGRYQPQHF
few	TRBV6-8	TRBJ1-1	.	TGTGCCAGCAGTTACTCCGGGAGCCCAGAAGCTTTCTTT	CASSYSGSPEAFF
.	TRBV15	TRBJ1-5	.	TGTGCCACCAGCAGAGATTCTGCACAAAATAGCAATCAGCCCCAGCATTTT	CATSRDSAQNSNQPQHF
.	TRBV12-5	TRBJ1-1	.	TGTGCCAGCCGGGACACTTACACTGAAGCTTTCTTT	CASRDTYTEAFF
.	TRBV29-1	TRBJ2-2	.	TGCAGCGTTGCCAGGGCGAACACCGGGGAGCTGTTTTTT	CSVARANTGELFF
.	TRBV19	TRBJ2-1	TRBD2	TGTGCCAGTAGTGTCAGACTAGCGGGGGGGAGCTCCTACAATGAGCAGTTCTTC	CASSVRLAGGSSYNEQFF
few	TRBV9	TRBJ2-5	.	TGTGCCAGCACCTGGAACGGGACGCCCCAAGAGACCCAGTACTTC	CASTWNGTPQETQYF
once	TRBV18	TRBJ2-3	.	TGTGCCAGCTCACGAGTAACAGCTAGCACAGATACGCAGTATTTT	CASSRVTASTDTQYF
.	TRBV29-1	TRBJ2-2	TRBD2	TGCAGCGCTTTAGCGGGAGCCGGGGAGCTGTTTTTT	CSALAGAGELFF
.	TRBV29-1	TRBJ1-2	.	TGCAGCGTTGAGTGGCAGCCCAACTATGGCTACACCTTC	CSVEWQPNYGYTF
.	TRBV18	TRBJ2-1	TRBD2	TGTGCCAGCTCACCAAGACTAGCGGGGGGCACTAATCTTCACAATGAGCAGTTCTTC	CASSPRLAGGTNLHNEQFF
large	TRBV9	TRBJ1-2	.	TGTGCCAGCAGCGTAGGACCGTCTTCAGGCTATGGCTACACCTTC	CASSVGPSSGYGYTF
.	TRBV19	TRBJ1-2	TRBD1	TGTGCCGCTCTGCCAGGGGGGACTAACTATGGCTACACCTTC	CAALPGGTNYGYTF
.	TRBV5-1	TRBJ1-2	TRBD1	TGCGCCAGCAGCTTACACTGGACAGGAGTAGCTAACTATGGCTACACCTTC	CASSLHWTGVANYGYTF
few	TRBV19	TRBJ1-2	TRBD1	TGTGCCAGTAGTTTCGACAGGGGGCGAAAAGGCTACACCTTC	CASSFDRGRKGYTF
.	TRBV25-1	TRBJ1-1	.	TGTGCCAGCAGTACGAGCAGCCGGGGGCACACTGAAGCTTTCTTT	CASSTSSRGHTEAFF
medium-sized	TRBV6-8	TRBJ1-5	.	TGTGCCAGCAGTTACGGGGGGATCGATCAGCCCCAGCATTTT	CASSYGGIDQPQHF
.	TRBV18	TRBJ2-1	TRBD1	TGTGCCAGCTCACCCATACAGGGGAGTGGGTACAATGAGCAGTTCTTC	CASSPIQGSGYNEQFF
.	TRBV19	TRBJ1-2	.	TGTGCCAGTAGTATAGGATCGGGGGCGGCTGGCTACACCTTC	CASSIGSGAAGYTF
.	TRBV8-2	TRBJ2-1	.	TGTGCCAGCAGTTCCCTCCTCGGGGCGGGTGATTACAATGAGCAGTTCTTC	CASSSLLGAGDYNEQFF
.	TRBV28	TRBJ2-6	TRBD1	TGTGCCAGCAGTTTAGGGGACAGGGTGCTCTCTGGGGCCAACGTCCTGACTTTC	CASSLGDRVLSGANVLTF
large	TRBV6-8	TRBJ2-2	.	TGTGCCAGCTACATGGGGATGAGCACCGGGGAGCTGTTTTTT	CASYMGMSTGELFF